This entry lists 32 T cell receptor beta chains sequenced from one sample in a study of blood T cell repertoires in COVID-19. The assay was immunoSEQ multiplex PCR, and TCRdb's table has in-frame clones only and misses some. The repertoire holds some 100,000 clones, more than 75% seen once, with around 7.3% in the top ten. Specimen: peripheral blood. All receptors derive from a man between 45 and 60 years old with active or convalescent COVID-19.

This clone appeared a few times. A read error may produce the germline difference seen at one junction end. The gene calls are TRBV11-2 and TRBJ1-1, with D maybe TRBD1 (6 bases). Per the germline V gene, CDR1 is SGHAT and CDR2 is FQNNGV. The CDR3 sequence is 11 residues long. The CDR3 DNA is TGTGCCAGCAGATTAGGAGGGGGAGCTTTCTTT. The encoded protein is CASRLGGGAFF.

This clone was counted a few times. The V gene is TRBV3-1 (or the pseudogene TRBV3-2), the J gene TRBJ2-1; no definite D call. CDR3 length: 12 residues. The V and J ends lost 4 bases and 5 bases respectively, with 6 bases between them. Germline lookup yields CDR1 LGHDT and CDR2 YNNKEL (reference sequence). This CDR3 reads CASSPSDNEQFF. The CDR3 DNA follows: TGTGCCAGCAGCCCCTCAGACAATGAGCAGTTCTTC.

The chain links TRBV5-8 to TRBJ1-5, with a tentative D call TRBD1 (6 bases). V was pared by 5 bases and J by 0 bases, with 15 bases between. This CDR3 is built from 16 residues. Germline lookup yields CDR1 SGHTS and CDR2 YDEGEE. The CDR3 DNA follows: TGTGCCAGCAGAGGACAGTTTACCTATAGCAATCAGCCCCAGCATTTT. It is translated as CASRGQFTYSNQPQHF.

The chain uses TRBV2 and TRBJ1-6; D call uncertain. The CDR3 totals 15 residues. The ends were cut back, 8 bases at V and 2 bases at J, with 13 bases in the middle. Germline CDR1 is SNHLY and CDR2 is FYNNEI. As DNA, the CDR3 is TGTGCCAGCCGGGAACAGAACGCCTATAATTCACCCCTCCACTTT. It encodes CASREQNAYNSPLHF.

The chain uses TRBV28 and TRBJ1-3; 8 nucleotides match TRBD1. There are 14 residues in the CDR3. Germline V CDR1 and CDR2: MDHEN, SYDVKM. The junction had 5 bases not matched to a gene; V was cut back by 6 bases and J by 4 bases. The CDR3 nucleotides are TGTGCCAGCAGCTCGGACAGGGAAGGAAACACCATATATTTT. Residues: CASSSDREGNTIYF.

This clone was seen once. The rearrangement joins TRBV5-4 to TRBJ2-5, with 13 bases identical to TRBD2. This CDR3 comprises 16 residues. Trimming took 4 bases from V and 1 from J; bases not matched to a gene: 4. CDR1 and CDR2 from the germline V gene are SGHNT and YYREEE (reference sequence). The CDR3 spells CASSPGLAGPQETQYF. Written as DNA, the CDR3 is TGTGCCAGCAGCCCGGGACTAGCGGGGCCCCAAGAGACCCAGTACTTC.

The chain couples TRBV10-3 to TRBJ2-3; weak D call: TRBD2 (6 bases). The CDR3 has 17 residues. Looked up from germline, CDR1 is ENHRY and CDR2 is SYGVKD. The V gene lost 0 bases and the J gene lost 6 bases, with 19 bases spanning the gap. CDR3 in DNA: TGTGCCATCAGTGAGTCTCATGTAGCGGTGGTATCGGATACGCAGTATTTT. Translating gives CAISESHVAVVSDTQYF.

The V call is TRBV28, the J call TRBJ2-5, with 12 nucleotides matching TRBD2. V was clipped by 6 bases and J by 2 bases; unmatched bases: 19. The CDR3 loop spans 20 amino acids. Germline lookup yields CDR1 MDHEN and CDR2 SYDVKM. CDR3 amino acids: CASSPVGGTEGLAGQETQYF. CDR3 nucleotide sequence: TGTGCCAGCAGCCCCGTAGGCGGGACCGAAGGACTAGCGGGGCAAGAGACCCAGTACTTC.

This clone has just a few counts. The V and J genes are TRBV2 and TRBJ1-6, with 7 bases that match TRBD1. The trim removed 7 bases at V and 14 bases at J, leaving 17 bases unmatched. CDR3 length: 15 residues. Germline V gene sequence: CDR1 SNHLY, CDR2 FYNNEI. CDR3 bases: TGTGCCAGCAAGACTACGACAGGGCAAATTCAGGCCCTCCACTTT. Residues: CASKTTTGQIQALHF.

This clone was seen only a few times. The chain has TRBV9 and TRBJ2-7; TRBD2 matches at 9 bases. The CDR3 loop spans 16 amino acids. The V and J ends lost 2 bases and 5 bases, in that order; junction bases with no gene match: 11. Germline assignment: CDR1 SGDLS and CDR2 YYNGEE. The CDR3 region has the DNA TGTGCCAGCAGCGTCCGCGGGGGGGGGCGCGTCGACGAGCAGTACTTC. It is translated as CASSVRGGGRVDEQYF.

The chain joins TRBV28 to TRBJ1-2; D might be TRBD1 (5 bases). The CDR3 is 13 residues long. The V gene lost 5 bases and the J gene lost 5 bases, with 12 bases spanning the gap. Germline CDR1 is MDHEN and CDR2 is SYDVKM. The chain's CDR3 is CASSTQGLYGYTF. As DNA, the CDR3 is TGTGCCAGCAGTACTCAGGGACTTTATGGCTACACCTTC.

The chain is built from TRBV19 and TRBJ2-2, with D maybe TRBD2 (5 bases). With 8 bases removed from V and 3 bases from J, the gap between germline ends came to 13 bases. Germline V CDR1 and CDR2: LNHDA, SQIVND (reference sequence). This CDR3 comprises 14 residues. This chain's CDR3 is CASRRPGYTGELFF. The CDR3 coding sequence is TGTGCCAGTCGTCGCCCGGGGTACACCGGGGAGCTGTTTTTT.

This clone was picked up a small number of times. The chain carries TRBV29-1 and TRBJ2-1; D is possibly TRBD1 (7 bases). There are 14 residues in the CDR3. Trimming removed 6 bases at V and 8 bases at J, with 20 bases between. Germline CDR1 and CDR2: SQVTM and ANQGSEA. CDR3 DNA: TGCAGCGTGGGACGACAGGGTACGGGGGATGAGCAGTTCTTC. Residues: CSVGRQGTGDEQFF.

The V call is TRBV29-1, the J call TRBJ1-4; D may be TRBD1 (6 bases). Germline V gene sequence: CDR1 SQVTM, CDR2 ANQGSEA. The CDR3 spans 14 residues. V lost 6 bases to trimming and J lost 4 bases, with 15 bases between them. CDR3 protein: CSVERQALNEKLFF. The CDR3 DNA reads as TGCAGCGTCGAACGACAGGCCCTTAATGAAAAACTGTTTTTT.

This clone was detected once. The chain uses TRBV27 and TRBJ2-3; a possible D gene is TRBD2 (7 bases). The CDR3 runs 14 residues. Germline V gives CDR1 MNHEY, CDR2 SMNVEV (reference sequence). V was trimmed by 0 bases and J by 7 bases, leaving 11 bases between them. CDR3 sequence (DNA): TGTGCCAGCAGTTTATCGGGGGGGCCTTATACGCAGTATTTT. Encoded protein: CASSLSGGPYTQYF.

The rearrangement joins TRBV7-9 to TRBJ2-6; 8 nucleotides agree with TRBD2. The V gene end was trimmed by 4 bases and the J gene end by 3 bases; junction bases not matched to a gene: 11. Germline V gene data show CDR1 as SEHNR and CDR2 as FQNEAQ (reference sequence). This CDR3 has 18 amino acids. CDR3 sequence: CASSYSGGQTDGANVLTF. CDR3 coding DNA: TGTGCCAGCAGCTACTCGGGGGGGCAGACTGATGGGGCCAACGTCCTGACTTTC. Complete variable domain (other parts from reference TRBV7-9 and TRBJ2-6): DTGVSQNPRHKITKRGQNVTFRCDPISEHNRLYWYRQTLGQGPEFLTYFQNEAQLEKSRLLSDRFSAERPKGSFSTLEIQRTEQGDSAMYLCASSYSGGQTDGANVLTFGAGSRLTVL.

The chain is built from TRBV30 and TRBJ1-6; D gene ambiguous. Germline CDR1 GTSNPN, CDR2 SVGIG (reference sequence). The V and J ends lost 0 bases and 0 bases respectively, with 6 bases between them. The CDR3 extends over 15 amino acids. DNA for the CDR3: TGTGCCTGGAGTGTACAGAGCTCCTATAATTCACCCCTCCACTTT. It codes for CAWSVQSSYNSPLHF.

This clone was picked up a small number of times. The gene calls are TRBV29-1 and TRBJ2-5; tentative D call: TRBD1 (6 bases). The CDR3 sequence is 12 residues long. V was cut by 6 bases and J by 0 bases, with 8 bases left in between. The germline V gene encodes CDR1 SQVTM and CDR2 ANQGSEA. The CDR3 region is CSVGGNQETQYF. The CDR3 region has the DNA TGCAGCGTAGGGGGAAACCAAGAGACCCAGTACTTC.

V and J are TRBV9 and TRBJ2-2; D gene unclear. V gave up 5 bases and J gave up 0 bases, with 11 bases separating them. The CDR3 loop spans 15 amino acids. Germline assignment: CDR1 SGDLS and CDR2 YYNGEE. The chain's CDR3 is CASSRGLANTGELFF. DNA for the CDR3: TGTGCCAGCAGTAGAGGCCTCGCGAACACCGGGGAGCTGTTTTTT.

This clone was detected a few times. The rearrangement links TRBV7-2 to TRBJ2-1; 10 bases are shared with TRBD2. The length of the CDR3 is 16 residues. With 6 bases clipped from V and 3 bases from J, the junction kept 8 bases outside the gene matches. CDR1 and CDR2 (germline): SGHTA, FQGNSA. CDR3 DNA sequence: TGTGCCAGCAGGCTAGCGGGGGCTAACCTCTACAATGAGCAGTTCTTC. As protein: CASRLAGANLYNEQFF.

This rearrangement joins TRBV4-3 to TRBJ2-7, with TRBD2 matching 9 bases. CDR1 LGHNA and CDR2 YSLEER come from the germline V gene. This CDR3 is 15 amino acids long. V dropped 1 base and J dropped 3; count of bases not matched to a gene: 4. The CDR3 region is CASSQGGGGGYEQYF. The CDR3, as DNA: TGCGCCAGCAGCCAAGGTGGCGGGGGGGGCTACGAGCAGTACTTC.

V gene TRBV6-5 combines with J gene TRBJ2-2, with D unclear. The germline CDR1 and CDR2 sequences are MNHEY and SVGAGI. V lost 11 bases and J 1 base, leaving 14 bases between the germline ends. This CDR3 is 14 amino acids long. The CDR3 nucleotides read TGTGCCTCACAAAGACACTTGAACACCGGGGAGCTGTTTTTT. Amino acid sequence: CASQRHLNTGELFF.

This clone was seen once. V and J are TRBV19 and TRBJ2-1; a weak D match, TRBD1 (6 bases). CDR3 length equals 16 residues. The ends were cut back, 6 bases at V and 6 bases at J, with 21 bases in the middle. The germline CDR1 and CDR2 sequences are LNHDA and SQIVND (reference sequence). CDR3 in DNA: TGTGCCAGTAGCTCACTTCCAGGGGTATTGGGCAATGAGCAGTTCTTC. Amino acids: CASSSLPGVLGNEQFF.

This chain joins TRBV15 and TRBJ1-3; a possible D gene is TRBD1 (5 bases). V gave up 6 bases and J gave up 3 bases, with 6 bases separating them. The CDR3 is 12 amino acids. Germline CDR1 reads LNHNV; CDR2 reads YYDKDF (reference sequence). The CDR3 here is CATRGDGNTIYF. CDR3 in DNA: TGTGCCACCAGAGGGGATGGAAACACCATATATTTT.

This rearrangement joins TRBV28 to TRBJ1-5; 8 bases are shared with TRBD1. The CDR3 spans 16 residues. V dropped 5 bases and J dropped 3; count of bases not matched to a gene: 9. CDR1 and CDR2 (germline): MDHEN, SYDVKM. The CDR3 region is CASSTRTGGNNQPQHF. CDR3 DNA: TGTGCCAGCAGTACACGTACAGGGGGTAACAATCAGCCCCAGCATTTT.

The chain is built from TRBV15 and TRBJ2-1; TRBD1 is a possible D gene (7 bases). V was trimmed by 5 bases and J by 9 bases, leaving 17 bases between them. CDR1 and CDR2 (germline): LNHNV, YYDKDF (reference sequence). The length of the CDR3 is 14 residues. CDR3 loop: CATSSQRQGGEQFF. The CDR3, as DNA: TGTGCCACCAGCTCCCAGAGGCAGGGGGGTGAGCAGTTCTTC.

This clone occurred once. The CDR3 reads CASSPPWSGNEQFF. The CDR3 DNA sequence: TGTGCCAGCAGCCCCCCTTGGAGCGGCAATGAGCAGTTCTTC. The V and J genes are TRBV9 and TRBJ2-1; a possible D gene is TRBD2 (5 bases). CDR3 length: 14 amino acids. V gave up 4 bases and J gave up 6 bases, with 14 bases separating them. Germline V gives CDR1 SGDLS, CDR2 YYNGEE. The complete variable domain, with remaining parts taken from reference TRBV9 and TRBJ2-1, reads DSGVTQTPKHLITATGQRVTLRCSPRSGDLSVYWYQQSLDQGLQFLIQYYNGEERAKGNILERFSAQQFPDLHSELNLSSLELGDSALYFCASSPPWSGNEQFFGPGTRLTVL.

The chain recombines TRBV7-8 with TRBJ1-4; D possibly corresponds to TRBD1 (5 bases). Between the trimmed V and J ends, which lost 5 bases and 7 bases, there was a span of 14 bases. There are 14 residues in the CDR3. CDR1 is SGHVS, CDR2 FQNEAQ, per germline. The CDR3 loop is CASSPFRGTEKLFF. The CDR3 DNA sequence: TGTGCCAGCAGCCCCTTTAGGGGTACTGAAAAACTGTTTTTT.

The chain uses TRBV24-1 and TRBJ2-1, with TRBD2 matching over 7 bases. CDR3 size: 14 residues. The ends lost 8 bases at V and 9 bases at J; junction bases unmatched: 12. Germline loops: CDR1 KGHDR, CDR2 SFDVKD. The CDR3 region is CATKGGGGESEQFF. CDR3 in DNA: TGTGCCACCAAGGGTGGCGGGGGAGAGAGTGAGCAGTTCTTC.

The rearrangement uses TRBV4-2 and TRBJ2-3, with TRBD2 matching 8 bases. CDR1 LGHNA and CDR2 YNFKEQ come from the germline V gene. CDR3 size: 20 residues. With V trimmed by 0 bases and J by 0 bases, 14 bases remained unmatched. This CDR3 is CASSQDQEERGNPSTDTQYF. The CDR3 DNA follows: TGTGCCAGCAGCCAAGATCAGGAGGAGCGGGGGAACCCTAGCACAGATACGCAGTATTTT.

This clone was seen a few times. The chain employs TRBV30 and TRBJ2-5; 7 bases are a match to TRBD2. This CDR3 is built from 13 residues. Germline loops: CDR1 GTSNPN, CDR2 SVGIG (reference sequence). V dropped 2 bases and J dropped 5; count of bases not matched to a gene: 5. The CDR3 region has the DNA TGTGCCTGGAGTCTATTGGGGGGGGAGACCCAGTACTTC. It specifies CAWSLLGGETQYF.

J is TRBJ1-1 and V is TRBV19, with D maybe TRBD1 (5 bases). Germline V gene lookup returns CDR1 LNHDA and CDR2 SQIVND (reference sequence). This CDR3 is built from 14 residues. The germline V and J ends were trimmed by 7 bases and 7 bases, with 19 bases remaining between them. Here the CDR3 DNA reads TGTGCCAGTACCATCTCCTGGCCAGGGATTGAAGCTTTCTTT. This sequence encodes CASTISWPGIEAFF.